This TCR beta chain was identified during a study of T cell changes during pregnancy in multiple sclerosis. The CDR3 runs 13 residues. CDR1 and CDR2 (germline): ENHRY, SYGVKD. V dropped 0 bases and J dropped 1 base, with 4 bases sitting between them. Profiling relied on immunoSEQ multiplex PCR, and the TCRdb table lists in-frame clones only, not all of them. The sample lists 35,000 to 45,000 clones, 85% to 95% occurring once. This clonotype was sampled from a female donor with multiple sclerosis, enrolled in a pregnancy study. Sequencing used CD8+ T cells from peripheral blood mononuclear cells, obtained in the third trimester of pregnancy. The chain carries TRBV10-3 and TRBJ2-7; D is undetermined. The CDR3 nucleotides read TGTGCCATCAGTGAGTCACATTCCTACGAGCAGTACTTC. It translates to CAISESHSYEQYF.